These 25 T cell receptor beta chains were sequenced from one sample in a study of shared clonotypes between healthy human individuals. Data came from immunoSEQ multiplex PCR; TCRdb stores just in-frame clones and leaves some out. The repertoire includes about 2.4 million clones, approximately 93% of them detected once, and about 0.38% sits in the top ten. Specimen: naive CD4+ T cells from PBMCs. The subset was: CD45RA+ positively selected. Receptors were obtained from a man between 18 and 35 years old in good health. Some clones in this sample may be carry-over from other donors' samples.

The CDR3 here is CATSRDTGAGANVLTF. CDR3 sequence (DNA): TGTGCCACCAGCAGAGATACGGGAGCTGGGGCCAACGTCCTGACTTTC. The gene calls are TRBV15 and TRBJ2-6; D may be TRBD2 (6 bases). The CDR3 has 16 residues. Trimming took 0 bases from V and 2 from J, leaving 8 bases between them. CDR1 is LNHNV and CDR2 is YYDKDF in the germline V gene (reference sequence).

J is TRBJ2-4 and V is TRBV19; D possibly uses TRBD1 or TRBD2 (5 bases each). Trimming shortened V by 3 bases and J by 10 bases, and 7 bases separated the two germline ends. CDR1 and CDR2 from the germline V gene are LNHDA and SQIVND (reference sequence). The CDR3 sequence is 11 residues long. CDR3 sequence (DNA): TGTGCCAGTAGTATGGGACGGATTCAGTACTTC. Protein: CASSMGRIQYF.

The chain recombines TRBV7-2 with TRBJ2-7, with D tentatively TRBD1 or TRBD2 (7 bases each). In germline, CDR1 is SGHTA, CDR2 FQGNSA. This CDR3 has 14 residues. Trimming left V 8 bases short and J 1 base short, with 15 bases between. The CDR3, as DNA: TGTGCCAGCGGGGGGGAACAGGGGTCCTACGAGCAGTACTTC. Encoded protein: CASGGEQGSYEQYF.

In its sample, this clone was seen once. The CDR3 coding sequence is TGTGCCAGCAGTTACTCCGGGACAGGGGTAAGCGACGAGCAGTACTTC. This encodes CASSYSGTGVSDEQYF. V is TRBV6-5 and J is TRBJ2-7, with 10 bases that match TRBD1. This CDR3 spans 16 amino acids. Germline CDR1 and CDR2: MNHEY and SVGAGI. V shed 0 bases, J shed 5 bases, and the junction held 7 bases outside the gene matches.

The V gene is TRBV9, the J gene TRBJ2-2, with 9 bases matching TRBD1. This CDR3 is 16 amino acids long. CDR1 is SGDLS, CDR2 YYNGEE, per germline. Trimming at V came to 0 bases and at J to 6 bases, leaving 6 bases not matched to a gene. The CDR3 DNA follows: TGTGCCAGCAGCGTAGACGGACAGGGGCCCCCCGGGGAGCTGTTTTTT. This gives the protein CASSVDGQGPPGELFF.

V usage is TRBV6-4 and J usage is TRBJ2-4; the D call may be TRBD1 or TRBD2 (5 bases each). Trimming cost V 7 bases and J 1 base, with 20 bases left between them. The CDR3 sequence is 17 residues long. Germline V gives CDR1 MRHNA, CDR2 SNTAGT. The CDR3 protein is CASTDGAGREAKNIQYF. The CDR3 DNA follows: TGTGCCAGCACCGACGGGGCGGGCAGGGAGGCCAAAAACATTCAGTACTTC.

The gene calls are TRBV7-9 and TRBJ1-2, with unresolved D. This CDR3 spans 15 amino acids. V lost 5 bases and J 5 bases, leaving 18 bases between the germline ends. Germline loops: CDR1 SEHNR, CDR2 FQNEAQ (reference sequence). The chain's CDR3 is CASSVSRILEYGYTF. The CDR3 region has the DNA TGTGCCAGCAGCGTTAGCAGGATCCTCGAATATGGCTACACCTTC. Full variable domain (outside the CDR3, taken from reference TRBV7-9 and TRBJ1-2): DTGVSQNPRHKITKRGQNVTFRCDPISEHNRLYWYRQTLGQGPEFLTYFQNEAQLEKSRLLSDRFSAERPKGSFSTLEIQRTEQGDSAMYLCASSVSRILEYGYTFGSGTRLTVV.

The chain combines TRBV9 with TRBJ1-1; D may be TRBD1 (5 bases). Germline lookup yields CDR1 SGDLS and CDR2 YYNGEE. The CDR3 is 19 residues long. V was clipped by 4 bases and J by 4 bases, with 29 bases between them. In DNA form, the CDR3 reads TGTGCCAGCAGCCCATATATCCTCGGGGGGGATCAAGGTGGCACTGAAGCTTTCTTT. Translated, it gives CASSPYILGGDQGGTEAFF.

V is TRBV5-4 and J is TRBJ2-7, with D possibly being TRBD1 (6 bases). Deletions cut 4 bases from V and 9 bases from J, with 20 bases between. The CDR3 is made up of 14 amino acids. Germline CDR1 SGHNT, CDR2 YYREEE (reference sequence). CDR3 DNA sequence: TGTGCCAGCAGCGCCTGGGGGCGCCTCGAAGGGCAGTACTTC. Its translation: CASSAWGRLEGQYF. Full variable domain (rest looked up from reference TRBV5-4 and TRBJ2-7): ETGVTQSPTHLIKTRGQQVTLRCSSQSGHNTVSWYQQALGQGPQFIFQYYREEENGRGNFPPRFSGLQFPNYSSELNVNALELDDSALYLCASSAWGRLEGQYFGPGTRLTVT.

This chain uses TRBV6-6 with TRBJ1-1; D is ambiguous. CDR3 length: 14 amino acids. Trimming stripped 0 bases from V and 3 bases from J, with 8 bases between. CDR1 is MNHNY and CDR2 is SVGAGI in the germline V gene (reference sequence). The CDR3 region is CASSYSLTDTEAFF. The CDR3 coding sequence is TGTGCCAGCAGTTACTCGTTAACGGACACTGAAGCTTTCTTT.

The V and J genes are TRBV11-3 and TRBJ2-3; 7 bases map to TRBD2. The CDR3 runs 17 residues. CDR1 and CDR2 from the germline V gene are SGHNT and YENEEA. The ends lost 0 bases at V and 3 bases at J; junction bases unmatched: 9. CDR3 sequence reads: CASSLDYCGLETDTQYF. The CDR3 DNA is TGTGCCAGCAGCTTAGATTATTGCGGACTAGAGACAGATACGCAGTATTTT.

This clone was seen only once. The genes are TRBV18 and TRBJ1-4; D might be TRBD1 (6 bases). The CDR3 consists of 16 residues. Germline-derived CDR1 and CDR2 are KGHSH and LQKENI. V lost 4 bases, J lost 13 bases, and 25 bases lay in between. The CDR3 loop reads CASSQFTGTPPEGLFF. The CDR3 coding sequence is TGTGCCAGCTCACAATTTACCGGGACACCCCCGGAAGGACTGTTTTTT.

V gene TRBV5-6 combines with J gene TRBJ2-1; D gene uncertain. Germline V gene sequence: CDR1 SGHDT, CDR2 YYEEEE. The CDR3 sequence is 12 residues long. The V end was cut by 0 bases, the J end by 12 bases, with 10 bases between. CDR3 residues: CASSLGHLGQFF. The CDR3 coding sequence is TGTGCCAGCAGCTTGGGGCATCTGGGGCAGTTCTTC.

This rearrangement joins TRBV18 to TRBJ2-2; perhaps TRBD2 as D (7 bases). This CDR3 region has 17 residues. Trimming shortened V by 2 bases and J by 6 bases, and 19 bases separated the two germline ends. Germline V lookup: CDR1 KGHSH, CDR2 LQKENI. CDR3 DNA: TGTGCCAGCTCACCAGGAGTCGGGGGGCCCGGGCCCGGGGAGCTGTTTTTT. The encoded protein is CASSPGVGGPGPGELFF.

In its sample, this clone was seen once. The CDR3 region is CASSLSEGYGYTF. The CDR3 DNA follows: TGTGCCAGCAGCCTTTCCGAGGGCTATGGCTACACCTTC. The V gene is TRBV28, the J gene TRBJ1-2; D unresolved. The length of the CDR3 is 13 residues. V lost 6 bases to trimming and J lost 4 bases, with 12 bases between them. The germline CDR1 and CDR2 sequences are MDHEN and SYDVKM.

The chain couples TRBV2 to TRBJ2-3, with a weak D call TRBD1 (6 bases). This CDR3 is built from 20 residues. Trimming removed 8 bases from V and 6 bases from J, with 36 bases in between. Germline loops: CDR1 SNHLY, CDR2 FYNNEI. The CDR3 bases are TGTGCCAGCTCTATTAGTCAGGGGCAGCCGGGGTGGGCGAATCAGGATACGCAGTATTTT. It translates to CASSISQGQPGWANQDTQYF.

The chain joins TRBV7-3 to TRBJ2-3; D call uncertain. The CDR3 contains 13 residues. With 4 bases removed from V and 4 bases from J, the gap between germline ends came to 9 bases. Per the germline V gene, CDR1 is SGHTA and CDR2 is FQGTGA. The CDR3 is CASSSPGSDTQYF. CDR3 coding DNA: TGTGCCAGCAGCTCCCCTGGGTCAGATACGCAGTATTTT.

V is TRBV6-5 and J is TRBJ2-3, with TRBD2 as a possible D gene (5 bases). CDR3 length: 16 residues. Germline V gene lookup returns CDR1 MNHEY and CDR2 SVGAGI. The V and J ends lost 2 bases and 1 base respectively, with 13 bases between them. The CDR3 reads CASSYRLAGGTDTQYF. The CDR3 DNA reads TGTGCCAGCAGTTACCGTCTAGCTGGCGGCACAGATACGCAGTATTTT.

The chain employs TRBV28 and TRBJ2-7, with no clear D. The germline V gene encodes CDR1 MDHEN and CDR2 SYDVKM. Trimming cost V 3 bases and J 6 bases, with 12 bases left between them. The CDR3 consists of 13 residues. CDR3 nucleotide sequence: TGTGCCAGCAGTTTTCGGTTTCGGCTCGAGCAGTACTTC. It specifies CASSFRFRLEQYF.

The chain employs TRBV15 and TRBJ2-1, with a tentative D call TRBD2 (5 bases). The germline V gene encodes CDR1 LNHNV and CDR2 YYDKDF (reference sequence). CDR3 length: 14 amino acids. Trimming shortened V by 1 base and J by 9 bases, and 13 bases separated the two germline ends. The CDR3 sequence is CATSRGASIVEQFF. The CDR3 DNA reads as TGTGCCACCAGCAGAGGGGCTAGCATCGTTGAGCAGTTCTTC.

The V call is TRBV5-1, the J call TRBJ2-2; 10 bases map to TRBD2. V shed 0 bases, J shed 0 bases, and the junction held 2 bases outside the gene matches. Germline V gene sequence: CDR1 SGHRS, CDR2 YFSETQ. The CDR3 is 17 amino acids. The CDR3 DNA follows: TGCGCCAGCAGCTTGGCACTAGCGGGGACGAACACCGGGGAGCTGTTTTTT. Encoded protein: CASSLALAGTNTGELFF.

The V gene is TRBV29-1, the J gene TRBJ2-1; D not certain. CDR1 is SQVTM, CDR2 ANQGSEA, per germline. The CDR3 totals 15 residues. Trimming pared 2 bases from V and 0 bases from J, leaving 11 bases between. The CDR3 DNA sequence: TGCAGCGTTGAATCTGCGCAAGACTCCTACAATGAGCAGTTCTTC. Protein sequence: CSVESAQDSYNEQFF.

CDR3 in amino acids: CASSYSSGGTNEQFF. In DNA form, the CDR3 reads TGTGCCAGCAGTTACTCGAGCGGGGGGACCAATGAGCAGTTCTTC. The chain uses TRBV6-5 and TRBJ2-1; 9 nucleotides agree with TRBD2. J was trimmed by 6 bases and V by 0 bases; bases with no gene match: 3. The V gene's germline CDR1 is MNHEY and CDR2 SVGAGI. This CDR3 is 15 amino acids long.

The rearrangement uses TRBV20-1 and TRBJ1-2; D perhaps matches TRBD1 (5 bases). The CDR3 sequence is 11 residues long. Germline lookup yields CDR1 DFQATT and CDR2 SNEGSKA (reference sequence). V shed 2 bases and J shed 8 bases, with 9 bases lying between them. This CDR3 is CSARSTGGYTF. The CDR3 nucleotides are TGCAGTGCTAGAAGCACAGGCGGCTACACCTTC.

The rearrangement joins TRBV1 to TRBJ2-5; the tabulated D call, TRBD2, remains unverified against the DNA. TRBV1 counts as a pseudogene. CDR3 length: 16 amino acids. The DNA of the CDR3 is TGCACCAGCAGCCAAGATCGAGCGGAAGCACAAGAGACCCAGTACTTC. Its translation: CTSSQDRAEAQETQYF.